Listed below are T cell receptor beta chains from one sample, sequenced in a study of T-cell reconstitution after alpha-beta-depleted transplantation in children. TCRdb reprocessed the PCR reads via MiXCR and lists one record per CDR3 protein. The table shows approximately 99,000 distinct CDR3 sequences, with approximately 6.6% occurring only once. The sample consisted of PBMCs, mostly from graft donor cells, taken 360 days after TCRalphabeta/CD19-depleted stem cell transplant. The receptor source for this set is a male patient under 10 years old who had a stem cell transplant for acute lymphoblastic leukemia, so the T cells may come from the graft donor. CDR3s include the opening cysteine and the closing phenylalanine or tryptophan. The D gene is left open where the match is weak. Where a row states a size, it is once, few, many or the class of an expanded clone; other rows omit it.

CASSLTGPPYGYTF | TGCGCCAGCAGCTTGACAGGACCTCCCTATGGCTACACCTTC | TRBV5-1 | NA | TRBJ1-2 | 14 | many
CASSDVAGASSSYNEQFF | TGTGCCAGCAGCGACGTAGCGGGGGCCTCAAGCTCCTACAATGAGCAGTTCTTC | TRBV11-1 | TRBD2 | TRBJ2-1 | 18 | NA
CASSSLPRSLYNEQFF | TGTGCCAGCAGTTCCCTACCCCGGTCATTATACAATGAGCAGTTCTTC | TRBV27 | NA | TRBJ2-1 | 16 | NA
CSVENGYEQYF | TGCAGCGTTGAGAACGGCTACGAGCAGTACTTC | TRBV29-1 | NA | TRBJ2-7 | 11 | many
CASSLGGLQPQHF | TGTGCCAGCAGTTTGGGGGGGTTGCAGCCCCAGCATTTT | TRBV12-3/TRBV12-4 | NA | TRBJ1-5 | 13 | many
CASSYSGDRDQYF | TGTGCCAGCAGTTACTCGGGGGACCGGGACCAGTACTTC | TRBV6-2/TRBV6-3 | NA | TRBJ2-5 | 13 | many
CASSESGSPTDTQYF | TGTGCCAGCAGCGAGAGCGGGAGCCCCACAGATACGCAGTATTTT | TRBV9 | TRBD2 | TRBJ2-3 | 15 | NA
CTRSFSDSPPGTGELFF | TGTACCCGCAGTTTTTCGGACTCTCCCCCTGGGACCGGGGAGCTGTTTTTT | TRBV12-3/TRBV12-4 | NA | TRBJ2-2 | 17 | NA
CASSIFSPSPAREQFF | TGTGCCAGTAGTATATTCTCCCCCTCCCCAGCGCGTGAGCAGTTCTTC | TRBV19 | NA | TRBJ2-1 | 16 | few
CASSVNRRGADTQYF | TGTGCCAGCAGCGTGAACAGACGAGGGGCAGATACGCAGTATTTT | TRBV9 | NA | TRBJ2-3 | 15 | few
CASSLAGPVMNTEAFF | TGTGCCAGCAGCTTAGCGGGTCCGGTCATGAACACTGAAGCTTTCTTT | TRBV7-2 | NA | TRBJ1-1 | 16 | few
CASSSGRKNTEAFF | TGTGCCAGCAGCTCGGGACGGAAGAACACTGAAGCTTTCTTT | TRBV7-8 | NA | TRBJ1-1 | 14 | many
CASSHGTSGYEQYF | TGTGCCAGCAGTCATGGCACTAGCGGGTACGAGCAGTACTTC | TRBV12-3/TRBV12-4 | TRBD2 | TRBJ2-7 | 14 | few
CAIREGTSGSPGELFF | TGTGCCATCAGAGAGGGGACTAGCGGGAGTCCCGGGGAGCTGTTTTTT | TRBV10-3 | TRBD2 | TRBJ2-2 | 16 | few
CASSPEGHRGEKLFF | TGCGCCAGCAGCCCCGAGGGACATAGAGGGGAAAAACTGTTTTTT | TRBV5-1 | NA | TRBJ1-4 | 15 | NA
CAISESGAPTDTQYF | TGTGCCATCAGTGAGTCGGGAGCGCCCACAGATACGCAGTATTTT | TRBV10-3 | NA | TRBJ2-3 | 15 | many
CASSSGQGFHQPQHF | TGTGCCAGCAGCTCCGGACAGGGGTTTCATCAGCCCCAGCATTTT | TRBV7-9 | TRBD1 | TRBJ1-5 | 15 | many
CASSFTMTGAYEQYF | TGTGCCAGCAGTTTTACAATGACAGGGGCCTACGAGCAGTACTTC | TRBV28 | TRBD1 | TRBJ2-7 | 15 | NA
CASSQGRLNQPQHF | TGTGCCAGCAGTCAGGGGCGGTTAAATCAGCCCCAGCATTTT | TRBV6-6 | NA | TRBJ1-5 | 14 | NA
CASSLGFTGADEQFF | TGTGCCAGCAGCTTAGGATTCACAGGGGCAGATGAGCAGTTCTTC | TRBV7-7 | TRBD1 | TRBJ2-1 | 15 | NA
CSASSDEDSSYEQYF | TGCAGTGCTAGTTCGGATGAGGACAGCTCCTACGAGCAGTACTTC | TRBV20-1 | NA | TRBJ2-7 | 15 | few
CAFCFRPSGGTSTDTQYF | TGTGCCTTCTGTTTTAGGCCTAGCGGGGGGACTAGCACAGATACGCAGTATTTT | TRBV13 | TRBD2 | TRBJ2-3 | 18 | NA
CASSVGGGGPADTQYF | TGTGCCAGCAGCGTAGGGGGGGGAGGGCCGGCAGATACGCAGTATTTT | TRBV9 | TRBD2 | TRBJ2-3 | 16 | few
CASSLEAFTDTQYF | TGTGCCAGCAGCTTAGAGGCTTTCACAGATACGCAGTATTTT | TRBV7-9 | NA | TRBJ2-3 | 14 | many
CATSDRDTLYGYTF | TGTGCCACCAGTGACCGGGACACCCTCTATGGCTACACCTTC | TRBV24-1 | NA | TRBJ1-2 | 14 | many
CASSVRTVQSSYNSPLHF | TGTGCCAGCAGCGTAAGGACCGTCCAAAGCTCCTATAATTCACCCCTCCACTTT | TRBV9 | NA | TRBJ1-6 | 18 | many
CASSFSGSSADTQYF | TGTGCCAGCAGCTTTAGCGGGAGTAGCGCAGATACGCAGTATTTT | TRBV11-2 | TRBD2 | TRBJ2-3 | 15 | many
CASSPYPGNEQFF | TGTGCCAGCAGTCCATATCCTGGGAATGAGCAGTTCTTC | TRBV28 | NA | TRBJ2-1 | 13 | many
CATSSITDTQYF | TGTGCCACCAGCAGTATAACAGATACGCAGTATTTT | TRBV15 | NA | TRBJ2-3 | 12 | many
CASKSKNTGELFF | TGTGCCAGCAAGTCAAAAAACACCGGGGAGCTGTTTTTT | TRBV6-2/TRBV6-3 | NA | TRBJ2-2 | 13 | many
CASSYPTEQYF | TGTGCCAGCAGTTACCCCACCGAGCAGTACTTC | TRBV6-2/TRBV6-3 | NA | TRBJ2-7 | 11 | many
CASSLGHRKWNEKLFF | TGCGCCAGCAGCTTGGGGCACAGGAAGTGGAATGAAAAACTGTTTTTT | TRBV5-1 | NA | TRBJ1-4 | 16 | few